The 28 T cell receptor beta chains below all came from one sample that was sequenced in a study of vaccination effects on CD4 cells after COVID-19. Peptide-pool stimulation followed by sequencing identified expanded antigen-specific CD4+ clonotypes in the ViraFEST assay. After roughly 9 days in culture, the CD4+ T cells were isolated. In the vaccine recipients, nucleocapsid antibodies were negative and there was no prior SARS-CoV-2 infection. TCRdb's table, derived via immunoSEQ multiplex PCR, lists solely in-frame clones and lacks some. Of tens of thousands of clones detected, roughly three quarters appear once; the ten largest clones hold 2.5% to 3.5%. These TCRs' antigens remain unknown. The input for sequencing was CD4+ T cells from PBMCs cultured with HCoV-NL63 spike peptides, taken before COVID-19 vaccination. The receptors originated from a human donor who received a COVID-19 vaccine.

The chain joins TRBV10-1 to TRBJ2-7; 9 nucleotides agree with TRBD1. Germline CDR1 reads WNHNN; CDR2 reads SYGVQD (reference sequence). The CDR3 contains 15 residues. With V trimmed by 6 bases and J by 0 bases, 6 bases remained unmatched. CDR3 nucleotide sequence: TGCGCCAGCAGGGGAGGGGACAGGGACTCCTACGAGCAGTACGTC. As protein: CASRGGDRDSYEQYV.

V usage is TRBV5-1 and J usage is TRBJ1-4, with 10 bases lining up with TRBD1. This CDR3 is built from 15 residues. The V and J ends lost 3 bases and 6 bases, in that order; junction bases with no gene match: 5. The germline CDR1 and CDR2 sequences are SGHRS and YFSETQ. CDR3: CASSWTGTGDEKLFF. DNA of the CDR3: TGCGCCAGCAGCTGGACCGGGACAGGGGATGAAAAACTGTTTTTT.

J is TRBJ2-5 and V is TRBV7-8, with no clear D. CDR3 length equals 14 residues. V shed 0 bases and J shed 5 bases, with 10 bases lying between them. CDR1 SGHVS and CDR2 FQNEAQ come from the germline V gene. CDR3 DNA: TGTGCCAGCAGCTTAGCGGGCATCTCGGAGACCCAGTACTTC. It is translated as CASSLAGISETQYF.

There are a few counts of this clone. The CDR3 sequence: CASSLYDSLNTEAFF. CDR3 DNA: TGTGCCAGCAGCTTATACGACAGTTTGAACACTGAAGCTTTCTTT. This sequence joins TRBV7-3 and TRBJ1-1; maybe TRBD1 (5 bases). Between the trimmed V and J ends, which lost 2 bases and 0 bases, there was a span of 10 bases. Germline V gene data show CDR1 as SGHTA and CDR2 as FQGTGA. This CDR3 contains 15 residues. Full variable domain (rest looked up from reference TRBV7-3 and TRBJ1-1): GAGVSQTPSNKVTEKGKYVELRCDPISGHTALYWYRQSLGQGPEFLIYFQGTGAADDSGLPNDRFFAVRPEGSVSTLKIQRTERGDSAVYLCASSLYDSLNTEAFFGQGTRLTVV.

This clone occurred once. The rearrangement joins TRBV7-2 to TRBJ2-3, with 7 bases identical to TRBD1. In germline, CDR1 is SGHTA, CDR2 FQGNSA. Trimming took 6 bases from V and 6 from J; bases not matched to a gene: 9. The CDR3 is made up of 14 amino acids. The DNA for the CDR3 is TGTGCCAGCAGTAAACAAGGGGGCCTGGATACGCAGTATTTT. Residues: CASSKQGGLDTQYF.

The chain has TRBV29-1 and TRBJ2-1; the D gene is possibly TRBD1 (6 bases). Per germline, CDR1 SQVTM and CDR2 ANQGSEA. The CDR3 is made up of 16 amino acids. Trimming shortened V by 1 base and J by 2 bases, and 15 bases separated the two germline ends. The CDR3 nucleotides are TGCAGCGTTGAAGTTGGGGGCGGATCGACCTACAATGAGCAGTTCTTC. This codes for CSVEVGGGSTYNEQFF.

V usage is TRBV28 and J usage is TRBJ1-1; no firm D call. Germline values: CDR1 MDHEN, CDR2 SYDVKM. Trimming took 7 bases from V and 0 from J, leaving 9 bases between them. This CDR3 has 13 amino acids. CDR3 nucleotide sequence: TGTGCCAGCATGAGTAGGGTGAACACTGAAGCTTTCTTT. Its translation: CASMSRVNTEAFF.

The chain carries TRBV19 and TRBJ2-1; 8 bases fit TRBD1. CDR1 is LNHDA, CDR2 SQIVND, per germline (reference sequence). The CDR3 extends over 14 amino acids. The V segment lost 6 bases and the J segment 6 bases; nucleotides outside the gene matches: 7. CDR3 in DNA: TGTGCCAGTAGCCCACAGGGGGGCCTCAATGAGCAGTTCTTC. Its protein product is CASSPQGGLNEQFF.

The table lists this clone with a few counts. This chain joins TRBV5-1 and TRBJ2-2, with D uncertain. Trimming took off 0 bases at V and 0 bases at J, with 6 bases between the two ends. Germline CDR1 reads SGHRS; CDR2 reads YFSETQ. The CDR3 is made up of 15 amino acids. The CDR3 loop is CASSLGTANTGELFF. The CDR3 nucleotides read TGCGCCAGCAGCTTGGGGACGGCGAACACCGGGGAGCTGTTTTTT.

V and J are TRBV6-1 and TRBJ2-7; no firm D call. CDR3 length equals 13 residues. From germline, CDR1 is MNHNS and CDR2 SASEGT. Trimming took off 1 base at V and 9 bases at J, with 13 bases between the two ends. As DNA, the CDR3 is TGTGCCAGCAGTGAAGTTACCCAGATGTCGCAGTACGTC. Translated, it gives CASSEVTQMSQYV.

The CDR3 region is CASSPTTLRDSAYNEQFF. The CDR3 DNA is TGTGCCAGCAGTCCGACCACGCTTCGGGACAGCGCTTACAATGAGCAGTTCTTC. This chain links TRBV27 with TRBJ2-1, with 7 bases identical to TRBD1. The J segment lost 4 bases and the V segment lost 5 bases, leaving 17 bases of the junction unmatched. The CDR3 extends over 18 amino acids. The germline V gene has CDR1 MNHEY and CDR2 SMNVEV (reference sequence).

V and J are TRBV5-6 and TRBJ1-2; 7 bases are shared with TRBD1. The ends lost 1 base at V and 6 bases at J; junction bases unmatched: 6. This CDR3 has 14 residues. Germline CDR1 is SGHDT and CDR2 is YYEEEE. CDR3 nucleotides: TGTGCCAGCAGCTTGATTGACAGGGAGGATGGCTACACCTTC. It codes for CASSLIDREDGYTF.

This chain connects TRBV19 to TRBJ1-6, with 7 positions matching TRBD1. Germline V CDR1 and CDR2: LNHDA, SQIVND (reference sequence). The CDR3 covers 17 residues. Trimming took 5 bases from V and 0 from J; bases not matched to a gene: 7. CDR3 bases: TGTGCCAGTAGTGGCCGGGACAGAGGCTCCTATAATTCACCCCTCCACTTT. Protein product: CASSGRDRGSYNSPLHF.

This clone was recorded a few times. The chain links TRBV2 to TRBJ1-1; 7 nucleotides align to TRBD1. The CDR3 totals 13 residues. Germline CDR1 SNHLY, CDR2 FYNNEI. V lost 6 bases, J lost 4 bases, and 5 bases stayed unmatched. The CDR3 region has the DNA TGTGCCAGCAGACGGGACAGTGCCACTGAAGCTTTCTTT. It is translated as CASRRDSATEAFF.

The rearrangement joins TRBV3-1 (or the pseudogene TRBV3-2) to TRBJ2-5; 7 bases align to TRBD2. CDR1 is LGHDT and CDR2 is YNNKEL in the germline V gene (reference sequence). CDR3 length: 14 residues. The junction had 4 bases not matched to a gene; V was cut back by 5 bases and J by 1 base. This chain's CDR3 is CASSFGGSQETQYF. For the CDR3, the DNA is TGTGCCAGCAGCTTCGGGGGGAGCCAAGAGACCCAGTACTTC.

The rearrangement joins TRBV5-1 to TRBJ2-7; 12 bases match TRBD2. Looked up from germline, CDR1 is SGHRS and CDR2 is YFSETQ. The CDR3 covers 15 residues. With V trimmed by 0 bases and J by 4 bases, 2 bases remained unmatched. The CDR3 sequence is CASSLGLAGDYEQYV. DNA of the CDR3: TGCGCCAGCAGCTTGGGACTAGCGGGGGATTACGAGCAGTACGTC.

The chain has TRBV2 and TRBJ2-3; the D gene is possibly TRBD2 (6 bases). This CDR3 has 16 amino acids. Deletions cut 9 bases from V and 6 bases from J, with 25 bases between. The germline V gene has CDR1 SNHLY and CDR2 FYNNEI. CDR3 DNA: TGTGCCAGTCAGACCCCGGAGGGATATCGTGGGGATACGCAGTATTTT. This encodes CASQTPEGYRGDTQYF.

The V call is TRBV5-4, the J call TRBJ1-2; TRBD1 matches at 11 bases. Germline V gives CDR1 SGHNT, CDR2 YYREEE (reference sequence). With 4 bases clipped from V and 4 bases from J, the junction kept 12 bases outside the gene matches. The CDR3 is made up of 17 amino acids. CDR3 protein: CASSPGQGASGGYGYTF. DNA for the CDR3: TGTGCCAGCAGCCCCGGACAGGGGGCGAGTGGGGGCTATGGCTACACCTTC. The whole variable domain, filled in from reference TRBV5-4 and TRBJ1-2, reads ETGVTQSPTHLIKTRGQQVTLRCSSQSGHNTVSWYQQALGQGPQFIFQYYREEENGRGNFPPRFSGLQFPNYSSELNVNALELDDSALYLCASSPGQGASGGYGYTFGSGTRLTVV.

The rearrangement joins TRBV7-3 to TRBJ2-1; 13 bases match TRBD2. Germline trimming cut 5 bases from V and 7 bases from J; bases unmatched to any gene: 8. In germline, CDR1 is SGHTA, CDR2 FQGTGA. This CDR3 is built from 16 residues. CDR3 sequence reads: CASSLTSGGAGNEQFF. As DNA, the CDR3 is TGTGCCAGCAGCCTCACTAGCGGGGGGGCGGGAAATGAGCAGTTCTTC.

The CDR3 sequence is CASSSRVASWETQYF. CDR3 sequence (DNA): TGCGCCAGCAGCTCACGAGTGGCTAGCTGGGAGACCCAGTACTTC. The rearrangement uses TRBV5-1 and TRBJ2-5, with a weak D call TRBD2 (5 bases). V lost 3 bases and J lost 5, with 17 bases in between. This CDR3 contains 15 residues. Germline loops: CDR1 SGHRS, CDR2 YFSETQ. The full variable domain, completed using reference TRBV5-1 and TRBJ2-5, is KAGVTQTPRYLIKTRGQQVTLSCSPISGHRSVSWYQQTPGQGLQFLFEYFSETQRNKGNFPGRFSGRQFSNSRSEMNVSTLELGDSALYLCASSSRVASWETQYFGPGTRLLVL.

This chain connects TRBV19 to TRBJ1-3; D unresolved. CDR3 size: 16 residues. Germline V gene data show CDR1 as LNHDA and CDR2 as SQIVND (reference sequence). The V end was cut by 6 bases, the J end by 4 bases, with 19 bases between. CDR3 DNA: TGTGCCAGTAGCCGAAACCCGATAAGTTCAGGAAACACCATATATTTT. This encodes CASSRNPISSGNTIYF.

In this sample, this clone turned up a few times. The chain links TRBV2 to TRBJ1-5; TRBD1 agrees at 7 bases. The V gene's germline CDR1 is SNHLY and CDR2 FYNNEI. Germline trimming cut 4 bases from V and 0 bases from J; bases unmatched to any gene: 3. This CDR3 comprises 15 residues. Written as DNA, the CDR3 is TGTGCCAGCAGTGGTGAGGGGGCTAGCAATCAGCCCCAGCATTTT. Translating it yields CASSGEGASNQPQHF. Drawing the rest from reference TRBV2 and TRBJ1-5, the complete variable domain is EPEVTQTPSHQVTQMGQEVILRCVPISNHLYFYWYRQILGQKVEFLVSFYNNEISEKSEIFDDQFSVERPDGSNFTLKIRSTKLEDSAMYFCASSGEGASNQPQHFGDGTRLSIL.

CDR3 loop: CASKGYTEAFF. CDR3 nucleotides: TGTGCCAGCAAGGGATATACTGAAGCTTTCTTT. The rearrangement joins TRBV12-3 or TRBV12-4 to TRBJ1-1; D call uncertain. The CDR3 consists of 11 residues. Trimming stripped 7 bases from V and 5 bases from J, with 8 bases between.

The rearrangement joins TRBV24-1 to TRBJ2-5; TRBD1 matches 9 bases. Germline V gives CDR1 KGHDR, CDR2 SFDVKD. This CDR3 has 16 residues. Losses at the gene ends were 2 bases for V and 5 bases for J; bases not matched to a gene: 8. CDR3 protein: CATSDSTRDRVETQYF. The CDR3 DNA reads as TGTGCCACCAGTGATTCGACCAGGGACAGGGTGGAGACCCAGTACTTC.

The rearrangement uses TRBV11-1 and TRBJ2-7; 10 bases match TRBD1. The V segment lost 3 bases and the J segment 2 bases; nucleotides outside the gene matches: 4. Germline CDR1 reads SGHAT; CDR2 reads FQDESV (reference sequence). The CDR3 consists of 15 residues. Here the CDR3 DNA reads TGTGCCAGCAGCTTGGGACAGGGGACGCCCTACGAGCAGTACGTC. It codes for CASSLGQGTPYEQYV.

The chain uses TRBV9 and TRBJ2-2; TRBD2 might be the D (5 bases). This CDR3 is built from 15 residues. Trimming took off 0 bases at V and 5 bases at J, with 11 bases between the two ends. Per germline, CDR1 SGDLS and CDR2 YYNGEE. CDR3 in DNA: TGTGCCAGCAGCGTAGCCCCACGAGGGACCGGGGAGCTGTTTTTT. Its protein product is CASSVAPRGTGELFF. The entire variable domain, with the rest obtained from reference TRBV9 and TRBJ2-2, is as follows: DSGVTQTPKHLITATGQRVTLRCSPRSGDLSVYWYQQSLDQGLQFLIQYYNGEERAKGNILERFSAQQFPDLHSELNLSSLELGDSALYFCASSVAPRGTGELFFGEGSRLTVL.

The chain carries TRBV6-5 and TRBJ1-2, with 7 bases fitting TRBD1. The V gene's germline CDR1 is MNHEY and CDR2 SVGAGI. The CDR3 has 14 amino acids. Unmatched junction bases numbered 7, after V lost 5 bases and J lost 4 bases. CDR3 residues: CASSISTGSYGYTF. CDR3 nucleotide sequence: TGTGCCAGCAGTATTTCGACAGGGTCCTATGGCTACACCTTC.

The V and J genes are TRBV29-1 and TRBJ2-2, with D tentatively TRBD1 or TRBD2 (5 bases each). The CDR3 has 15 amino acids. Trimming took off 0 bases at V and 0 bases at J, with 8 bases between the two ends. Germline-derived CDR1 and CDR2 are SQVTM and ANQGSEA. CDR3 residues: CSVEDGTANTGELFF. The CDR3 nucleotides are TGCAGCGTTGAAGATGGGACCGCGAACACCGGGGAGCTGTTTTTT.